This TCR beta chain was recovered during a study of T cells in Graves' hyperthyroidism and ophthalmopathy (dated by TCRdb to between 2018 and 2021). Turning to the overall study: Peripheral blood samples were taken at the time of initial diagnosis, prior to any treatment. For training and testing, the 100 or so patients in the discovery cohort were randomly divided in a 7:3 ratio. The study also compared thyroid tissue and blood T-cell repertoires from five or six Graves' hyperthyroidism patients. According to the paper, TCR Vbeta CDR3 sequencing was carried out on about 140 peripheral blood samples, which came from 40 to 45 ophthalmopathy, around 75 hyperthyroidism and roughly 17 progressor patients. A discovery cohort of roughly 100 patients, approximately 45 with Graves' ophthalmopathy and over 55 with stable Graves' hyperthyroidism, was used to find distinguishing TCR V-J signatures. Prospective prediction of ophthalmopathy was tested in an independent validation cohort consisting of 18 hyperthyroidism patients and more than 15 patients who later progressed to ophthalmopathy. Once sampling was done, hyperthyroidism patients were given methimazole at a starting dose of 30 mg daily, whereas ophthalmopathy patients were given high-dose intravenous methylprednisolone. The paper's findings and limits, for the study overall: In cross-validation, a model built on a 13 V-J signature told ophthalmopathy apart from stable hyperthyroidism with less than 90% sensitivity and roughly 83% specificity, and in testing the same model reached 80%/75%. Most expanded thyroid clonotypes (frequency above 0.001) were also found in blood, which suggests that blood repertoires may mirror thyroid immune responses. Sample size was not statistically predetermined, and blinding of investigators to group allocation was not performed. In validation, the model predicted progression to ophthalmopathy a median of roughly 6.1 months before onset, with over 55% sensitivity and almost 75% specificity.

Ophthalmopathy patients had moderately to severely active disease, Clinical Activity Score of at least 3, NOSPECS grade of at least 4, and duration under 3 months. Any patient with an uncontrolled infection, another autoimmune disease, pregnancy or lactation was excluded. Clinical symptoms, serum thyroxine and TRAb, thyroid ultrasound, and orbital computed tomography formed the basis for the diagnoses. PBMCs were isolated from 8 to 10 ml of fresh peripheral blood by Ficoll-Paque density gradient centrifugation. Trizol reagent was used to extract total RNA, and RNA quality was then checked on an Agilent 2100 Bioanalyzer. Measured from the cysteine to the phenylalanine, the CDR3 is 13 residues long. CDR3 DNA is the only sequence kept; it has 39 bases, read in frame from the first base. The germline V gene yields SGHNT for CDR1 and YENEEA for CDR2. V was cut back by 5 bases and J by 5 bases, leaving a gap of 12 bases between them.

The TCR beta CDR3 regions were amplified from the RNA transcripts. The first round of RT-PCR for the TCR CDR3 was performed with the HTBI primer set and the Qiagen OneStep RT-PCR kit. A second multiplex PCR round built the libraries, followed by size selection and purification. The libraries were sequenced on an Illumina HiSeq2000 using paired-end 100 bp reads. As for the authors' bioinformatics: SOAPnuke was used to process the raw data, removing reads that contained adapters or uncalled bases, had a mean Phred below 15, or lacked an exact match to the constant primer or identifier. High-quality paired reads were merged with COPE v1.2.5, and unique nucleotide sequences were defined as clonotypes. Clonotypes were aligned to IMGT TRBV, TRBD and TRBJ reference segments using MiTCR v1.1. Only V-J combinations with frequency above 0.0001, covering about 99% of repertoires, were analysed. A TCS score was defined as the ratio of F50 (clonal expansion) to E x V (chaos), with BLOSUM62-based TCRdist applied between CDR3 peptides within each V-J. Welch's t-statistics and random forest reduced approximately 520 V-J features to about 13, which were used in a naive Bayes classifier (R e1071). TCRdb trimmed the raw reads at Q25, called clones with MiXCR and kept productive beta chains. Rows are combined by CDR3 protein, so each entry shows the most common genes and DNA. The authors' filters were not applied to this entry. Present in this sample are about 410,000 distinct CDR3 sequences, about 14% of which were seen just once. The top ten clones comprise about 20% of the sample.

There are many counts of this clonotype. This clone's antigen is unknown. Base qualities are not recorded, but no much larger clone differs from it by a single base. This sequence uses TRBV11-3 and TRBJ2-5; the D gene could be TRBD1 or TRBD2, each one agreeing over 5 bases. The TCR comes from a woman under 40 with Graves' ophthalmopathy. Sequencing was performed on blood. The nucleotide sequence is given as TGTGCCAGCAGCCCCGGGGACCCTGAGACCCAGTACTTC. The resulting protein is CASSPGDPETQYF.